The clone carrying this TCR beta chain came up a few times. Its target is unknown. The sample comes from a study of T-cell reconstitution after alpha-beta-depleted transplantation in children. The CDR3 is 15 residues long. V was clipped by 5 bases and J by 4 bases; unmatched bases: 9. Germline CDR1 SEHNR, CDR2 FQNEAQ (reference sequence). Unique molecular identifiers were used in preparing the TCRbeta library. Via MiXCR, TCRdb re-called the PCR reads, giving one row per CDR3 protein. The sample includes 600,000 to 800,000 distinct CDR3 sequences, over 10% of them seen just once. Broader study findings: Where some patients showed high TCRbeta diversity at day 60, it came from recipient T cells and thymic progenitors that had survived. Diversity and T-cell counts at one year after transplant derived mostly from new T cells. There were reportedly several hundred expanded graft clones from which alpha-beta T cells came about two months after transplant.

The receptor was isolated from a girl aged 2 to 10 with congenital amegakaryocytic thrombocytopenia, due to receive a stem cell transplant. This chain links TRBV7-9 with TRBJ1-1; 8 bases fit TRBD1. Sequenced material: PBMCs, taken before TCRalphabeta/CD19-depleted stem cell transplant. CDR3 protein: CASSVTPTGVTEAFF. CDR3 nucleotides: TGTGCCAGCAGCGTAACCCCGACAGGGGTCACTGAAGCTTTCTTT.